This T cell receptor (beta chain) appears in the sequencing data of a study of T cells in Graves' hyperthyroidism and ophthalmopathy (dated by TCRdb to 2018 to 2020). At the level of the whole study: Peripheral blood was sampled at the time of initial diagnosis, prior to any treatment. TCR V-J signatures able to tell the groups apart were searched for in a discovery cohort of 100 patients, of whom roughly 42 had Graves' ophthalmopathy and roughly 58 had stable Graves' hyperthyroidism. Whether ophthalmopathy could be predicted prospectively was tested in an independent validation cohort made up of 18 to 20 hyperthyroidism patients plus 17 patients who later progressed to ophthalmopathy. The 100 discovery patients were divided at random into training and test sets in a 7:3 ratio. In addition, the study compared T-cell repertoires in thyroid tissue and in blood from about 6 Graves' hyperthyroidism patients. Following sampling, methimazole starting at 30 mg daily was given to hyperthyroidism patients, and high-dose intravenous methylprednisolone was given to ophthalmopathy patients. According to the paper, TCR Vbeta CDR3 sequencing was carried out on 120 to 150 peripheral blood samples, which came from fewer than 50 ophthalmopathy, 80 or so hyperthyroidism and some 17 progressor patients. What the research found in general, with its limitations: A 13 V-J signature model separated ophthalmopathy from stable hyperthyroidism, with roughly 88% sensitivity and about 81% specificity in cross-validation and 80%/75% in testing. Most expanded thyroid clonotypes (frequency above 0.001) were also detected in blood, suggesting blood repertoires may reflect thyroid immune responses. No statistical method was used to fix the sample size in advance, and group allocation was not hidden from the investigators. In validation, the model predicted progression to ophthalmopathy with just under 71% sensitivity and about 72% specificity, a median of around 6.6 months before onset.

The TCR beta CDR3 regions were amplified from the RNA transcripts. A first-round RT-PCR of the TCR CDR3 used the HTBI primer set with the Qiagen OneStep RT-PCR kit. The libraries were constructed in a second round of multiplex PCR and then size-selected and purified. Paired-end sequencing of the libraries was performed with 100 bp reads on an Illumina HiSeq2000. As for the authors' bioinformatics: Raw data were processed with SOAPnuke, discarding reads with adapters, uncalled bases, mean Phred below 15, or no exact constant-primer or identifier match. COPE v1.2.5 was used to merge high-quality paired reads, and clonotypes were defined as unique nucleotide sequences. MiTCR v1.1 was used to align the clonotypes against IMGT TRBV, TRBD and TRBJ reference segments. Analysis was restricted to V-J combinations with a frequency above 0.0001, which covered over 98% of repertoires. The TCS score was defined as the ratio of F50 (clonal expansion) to E x V (chaos), calculated using BLOSUM62-based TCRdist between CDR3 peptides within each V-J. Welch's t-statistics and random forest reduced fewer than 600 V-J features to about 12, which were used in a naive Bayes classifier (R e1071). TCRdb redid the processing of the public reads, applying fastp at Q25 and MiXCR, and retained in-frame beta chains. Rows with a matching CDR3 protein are joined into one entry that keeps the most common DNA and genes. TCRdb's processing, not the authors' own work, is the source of the V and J calls. Here the sample has around 700,000 distinct CDR3 sequences; around 19% occur a single time. The ten largest make up around 17% of the sample.

Hyperthyroidism patients were newly diagnosed, had a disease duration of under 2 months, and were aged 18 to 65 years. Patients with uncontrolled infections, other autoimmune diseases, pregnancy or lactation were excluded. Diagnoses were based on clinical symptoms, serum thyroxine and TRAb, thyroid ultrasound and orbital computed tomography. Blood from progressor patients was collected at the time of first diagnosis with hyperthyroidism, before any ophthalmopathy symptoms had appeared. PBMCs were separated from approximately 10 ml of fresh peripheral blood using Ficoll-Paque density gradient centrifugation. Patients classed as progressors first received a Graves' hyperthyroidism diagnosis and then went on to develop ophthalmopathy during follow-up. Trizol reagent was used to extract total RNA, and RNA quality was then checked on an Agilent 2100 Bioanalyzer. Regarding this clonotype: Its antigen is not yet known. A clone one base away is much larger, so this may be a read error.

The receptor was derived from a woman in her 50s with Graves' hyperthyroidism that later progressed to Graves' ophthalmopathy. The sample comprised blood.

The bases are TGCAGTGCTAGAAGGGGTGCTAGCGGGGAATACGAGCAGTACTTC. Translated, this is CSARRGASGEYEQYF. The chain is assembled from TRBV20-1 and TRBJ2-7; 9 bases in the middle match TRBD2. Spanning cysteine to phenylalanine, the CDR3 consists of 15 amino acids. Only CDR3 DNA is held: 45 bases, read in frame from base 1. CDR1 and CDR2 (DFQATT, SNEGSKA) derive from the germline V gene (reference sequence). Trimming takes 2 bases off V and 4 bases off J; junction bases not matched to a gene: 9.